This T cell receptor beta chain was documented in a study of blood T cell repertoires in COVID-19. As processed by the authors: Researchers report that nucleated cell counts were estimated from reference gene primer amplification. Assay: immunoSEQ multiplex PCR; the TCRdb copy retains only in-frame clones and omits some. V and J calls and clone size come straight from that table; D and trimming were deduced from the DNA. The sample records nearly 300,000 clones, about 81% being singletons. V lost 5 bases, J lost 3 bases, and 6 bases stayed unmatched. This CDR3 comprises 14 residues. Germline V gene data show CDR1 as SGHRS and CDR2 as YFSETQ.

The TCR was taken from a human donor with COVID-19, enrolled during active disease. The donor label of this sample is uncertain. J is TRBJ2-3 and V is TRBV5-1, with 7 bases identical to TRBD2. Input material: peripheral blood. The CDR3 DNA sequence: TGCGCCAGCAGGGCGGGAGATACGACAGATACGCAGTATTTT. It specifies CASRAGDTTDTQYF.